This T cell receptor (beta chain) was captured in a study of read filtering for tumor transcriptome and immune sequencing (dated by TCRdb to 2018 to 2021). Study-wide context: The cohort was composed of approximately 17 male and 14 to 15 female patients, with a mean age of approximately 72 years and an age range of roughly 45 to 85. As a main aim, a read-filtering strategy for immune repertoire data was addressed, with the specific question being whether clonotypes supported by a single read should be removed. Whole-transcriptome libraries were prepared with the TruSeq RNA Access Library Prep Kit after DNase treatment. Per sample, about 4.05 to 11 million TCR-region mapped reads were obtained with IR-seq, compared with only roughly 85 to 1,300 with RNA-seq. By revised international staging, eight or nine patients were R-ISS I, approximately 15 were R-ISS II and about seven were R-ISS III. The study compared TCR repertoires from targeted immune repertoire sequencing and bulk whole-transcriptome sequencing run on the same bone marrow samples. Points the paper makes about the study in general: Compared with RNA-seq, IR-seq captured clonotypes at much higher depth and more reliably, and a smaller IR-seq throughput was enough to identify most shared clonotypes. The sorted CD138-negative fraction was a mixed bone marrow immune population, not purified T cells. Removing single-read clonotypes increased the correlation between IR-seq and RNA-seq shared clonotype proportions. In IR-seq, roughly four fifths of clonotypes but about 3.5% of total reads were represented by single-read clonotypes, whereas in RNA-seq, about 69% of clonotypes and 40% to 55% of reads were represented by single-read clonotypes.

Starting from approximately 400 ng RNA, TCR libraries were constructed with the Immunoverse kit using molecular barcoded adaptors that cover the alpha/delta and beta/gamma chains. TCR library preparation used the same RNA that was used for transcriptome sequencing. An Illumina HiSeq 4000 with 2 x 150 cycles was used to sequence the TCR libraries. The source study handled its data this way. With MiXCR, TCR reads were aligned to human V, D, J and C references and assembled into CDR3 clonotypes, with quality filtering and error correction included. The tcR package in R was used to analyze clonotype counts and gene usage diversity. For inspection of raw mapping reads, RNA-seq reads were mapped by STAR aligner version 2.5.3a onto GRCh37 of the human genome. To test the effect of sequencing depth on detected clonotypes, IR-seq fastq files were randomly downsampled using Seqtk 1.3. The public reads were reanalyzed by TCRdb: fastp trimming at Q25, MiXCR alignment, in-frame beta chains only. Rows are unified per CDR3 protein, each entry keeping the most common DNA and genes. Here the V and J calls rest on TCRdb's processing, not on the authors' analysis. The table for this sample lists about 14,000 distinct CDR3 sequences; roughly 20% of them were counted only once. The top ten constitute more than 75% of the sample.

Each patient had bone marrow sampled at the time of active disease. Bone marrow mononuclear cells were isolated by Ficoll-Hypaque density gradient centrifugation. Myeloma plasma cells were removed and CD138-negative cells were obtained by negative selection following labeling with CD138 magnetic microbeads on a MACS separator. Flow cytometry with CD138 antibodies on an Attune NxT was used to check how pure the isolated cells were. Total RNA was extracted with TRIzol reagent and quantified with a NanoDrop spectrophotometer. For each patient, paired RNA-seq and IR-seq were run on the CD138-negative bone marrow sample from that patient. CDR1 is given as SGHNT and CDR2 as YENEEA, both from the germline V gene. V is cut back by 1 base and J by 1 base, with 10 bases in the junction unmatched. Including cysteine and phenylalanine, the CDR3 has 19 amino acids. Just the 57-base CDR3 DNA is kept, in frame starting at base 1.

This clonotype was found many times. What antigen it recognizes has not been identified. Within one base of it there is no much larger clone, and no base qualities were kept. The rearrangement combines TRBV11-3 with TRBJ2-3; the central 11 bases match TRBD2. The sample comprised a population of CD138-negative cells sorted from bone marrow. The cell subset or site label corresponds to: bone marrow mononuclear cells depleted of CD138+ plasma/myeloma cells by negative magnetic selection. The receptor was isolated from a donor aged 40 or over with multiple myeloma. The encoded CDR3 is CASSLASLAGEPRTDTQYF. The DNA sequence follows: TGTGCCAGCAGCTTAGCCTCACTAGCGGGAGAACCCCGCACAGATACGCAGTATTTT.